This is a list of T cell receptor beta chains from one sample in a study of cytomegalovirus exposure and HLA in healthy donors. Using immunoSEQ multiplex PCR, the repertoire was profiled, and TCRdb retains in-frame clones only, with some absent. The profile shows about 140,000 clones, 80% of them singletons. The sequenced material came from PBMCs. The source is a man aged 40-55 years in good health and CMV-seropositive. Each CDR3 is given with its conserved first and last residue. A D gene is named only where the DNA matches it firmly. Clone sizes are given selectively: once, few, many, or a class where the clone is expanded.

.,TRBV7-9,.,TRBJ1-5,CASSLSQSGGLNQPQHF,TGTGCCAGCAGCTTATCCCAGTCGGGGGGGCTCAATCAGCCCCAGCATTTT
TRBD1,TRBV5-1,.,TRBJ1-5,CASSLEGQGNQPQHF,TGCGCCAGCAGCTTGGAGGGACAGGGGAATCAGCCCCAGCATTTT
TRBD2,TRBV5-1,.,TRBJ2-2,CASSRLAGRTGELFF,TGCGCCAGCAGCAGACTAGCGGGGCGCACCGGGGAGCTGTTTTTT
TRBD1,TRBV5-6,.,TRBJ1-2,CASSLRTGYGYTF,TGTGCCAGCAGCTTGAGGACAGGGTATGGCTACACCTTC
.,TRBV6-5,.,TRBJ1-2,CASRTPNYGYTF,TGTGCCAGCCGGACTCCCAACTATGGCTACACCTTC
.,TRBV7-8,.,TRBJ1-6,CASSLAGSMSPGYNSPLHF,TGTGCCAGCAGCTTAGCAGGGAGTATGTCTCCAGGCTATAATTCACCCCTCCACTTT
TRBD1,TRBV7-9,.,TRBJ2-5,CASSLGQGLQTQYF,TGTGCCAGCAGCTTAGGACAGGGGTTACAGACCCAGTACTTC
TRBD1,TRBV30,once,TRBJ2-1,CAWRRTGRYNEQFF,TGTGCCTGGAGACGGACAGGGCGATACAATGAGCAGTTCTTC
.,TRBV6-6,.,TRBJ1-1,CASSYPGGGPEAFF,TGTGCCAGCAGTTACCCGGGTGGTGGCCCTGAAGCTTTCTTT
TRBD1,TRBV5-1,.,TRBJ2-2,CASSLAKAGGFYDRELFF,TGCGCCAGCAGCTTGGCCAAGGCAGGGGGCTTTTACGATAGGGAGCTGTTTTTT
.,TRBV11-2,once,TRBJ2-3,CASSLGPAEGTDTQYF,TGTGCCAGCAGCTTAGGCCCAGCGGAGGGCACAGATACGCAGTATTTT
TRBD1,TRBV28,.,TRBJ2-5,CASSSGQGALGTQYF,TGTGCCAGCAGCTCGGGACAGGGGGCGTTGGGGACCCAGTACTTC
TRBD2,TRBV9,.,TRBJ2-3,CASSLSGGKTDTQYF,TGTGCCAGCAGCCTTTCGGGAGGGAAAACAGATACGCAGTATTTT
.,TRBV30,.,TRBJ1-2,CAWSVQSGGNYGYTF,TGTGCCTGGAGTGTACAGTCTGGTGGTAACTATGGCTACACCTTC
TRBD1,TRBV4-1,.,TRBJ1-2,CASSPWTGTGNGYTF,TGCGCCAGCAGCCCGTGGACAGGGACAGGGAATGGCTACACCTTC
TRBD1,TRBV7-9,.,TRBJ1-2,CASSRDRDYGYTF,TGTGCCAGCAGCCGGGACAGGGACTATGGCTACACCTTC
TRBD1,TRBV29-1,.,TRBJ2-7,CSVRDRGLYEQYF,TGCAGCGTACGGGACAGGGGTCTATACGAGCAGTACTTC